The 21 T cell receptor beta chains given below trace back to one sample, sequenced in a study of control samples from healthy donors and cancer patients. The repertoire was sequenced with immunoSEQ multiplex PCR; TCRdb's copy has only in-frame clones and lacks some. The sample holds about 140,000 clones, roughly 92% seen once. Sequenced sample: blood. These receptors were collected from a middle-aged man in good health.

The chain couples TRBV2 to TRBJ2-1; D may be TRBD2 (10 bases). This CDR3 spans 17 amino acids. The germline V and J ends were trimmed by 7 bases and 9 bases, with 28 bases remaining between them. Per germline, CDR1 SNHLY and CDR2 FYNNEI. DNA of the CDR3: TGTGCCAGCAACCGGGACAGGGAACTAGCGGGGTTCGGTGAGCAGTTCTTC. Protein product: CASNRDRELAGFGEQFF. Full variable domain (missing parts from reference TRBV2 and TRBJ2-1): EPEVTQTPSHQVTQMGQEVILRCVPISNHLYFYWYRQILGQKVEFLVSFYNNEISEKSEIFDDQFSVERPDGSNFTLKIRSTKLEDSAMYFCASNRDRELAGFGEQFFGPGTRLTVL.

The chain recombines TRBV20-1 with TRBJ1-1; D is ambiguous. V shed 5 bases and J shed 2 bases, with 6 bases lying between them. The V gene's germline CDR1 is DFQATT and CDR2 SNEGSKA (reference sequence). The CDR3 is 11 amino acids. This chain's CDR3 is CSAPDNTEAFF. CDR3 bases: TGCAGTGCTCCAGATAACACTGAAGCTTTCTTT.

The V gene is TRBV6-1, the J gene TRBJ1-5; a weak D match, TRBD1 (6 bases). The V gene's germline CDR1 is MNHNS and CDR2 SASEGT. V was trimmed by 2 bases and J by 0 bases, leaving 23 bases between them. The CDR3 contains 20 residues. DNA for the CDR3: TGTGCCAGCAGTGAAAACCCCGACAGGTCCCCTTTCTTTAGCAATCAGCCCCAGCATTTT. Translating gives CASSENPDRSPFFSNQPQHF.

V is TRBV9 and J is TRBJ1-2; tentative D call: TRBD1 (6 bases). The CDR3 has 13 residues. CDR1 and CDR2 from the germline V gene are SGDLS and YYNGEE. Trimming stripped 6 bases from V and 6 bases from J, with 15 bases between. CDR3 DNA: TGTGCCAGCAAAGGAGAAGGGGGAGATGGCTACACCTTC. Translating gives CASKGEGGDGYTF.

The chain has TRBV30 and TRBJ1-3, with D unresolved. This CDR3 comprises 15 residues. Germline CDR1 and CDR2: GTSNPN and SVGIG (reference sequence). V was shortened by 4 bases and J by 0 bases, with 13 bases between the two germline ends. As DNA, the CDR3 is TGTGCCTGGACCTCCCGAAGCATCTCTGGAAACACCATATATTTT. Encoded protein: CAWTSRSISGNTIYF.

The chain has TRBV3-1 (or the pseudogene TRBV3-2) and TRBJ1-2; D unresolved. The V and J ends lost 4 bases and 2 bases respectively, with 5 bases between them. In germline, CDR1 is LGHDT, CDR2 YNNKEL (reference sequence). The CDR3 runs to 12 residues. The CDR3 sequence: CASSLGNYGYTF. In DNA, the CDR3 is TGTGCCAGCAGCCTGGGGAACTATGGCTACACCTTC.

The CDR3 bases are TGTGCCAGCAGCCAAGTTACAGGCCTGGGTGGCTACACCTTC. This encodes CASSQVTGLGGYTF. V usage is TRBV3-1 (or the pseudogene TRBV3-2) and J usage is TRBJ1-2, with a weak D call TRBD1 (5 bases). This CDR3 contains 14 residues. Trimming took off 1 base at V and 7 bases at J, with 13 bases between the two ends. CDR1 LGHDT and CDR2 YNNKEL come from the germline V gene (reference sequence).

This chain links TRBV9 with TRBJ2-3, with a weak D call TRBD2 (5 bases). The V gene's germline CDR1 is SGDLS and CDR2 YYNGEE. V lost 4 bases and J lost 3, with 15 bases in between. This CDR3 region has 15 residues. The DNA of the CDR3 is TGTGCCAGCAGCTCGAGACCGGGAACTACAGATACGCAGTATTTT. Translated: CASSSRPGTTDTQYF.

The chain couples TRBV24-1 to TRBJ1-5, with TRBD1 as a possible D gene (5 bases). CDR1 is KGHDR and CDR2 is SFDVKD in the germline V gene. The CDR3 loop spans 14 amino acids. V lost 7 bases to trimming and J lost 9 bases, with 18 bases between them. CDR3 residues: CATRESREGAPQHF. For the CDR3, the DNA is TGTGCCACCAGAGAATCCAGGGAAGGGGCGCCCCAGCATTTT.

In this sample, this clone turned up a few times. The rearrangement links TRBV6-6 to TRBJ2-5; tentative D call: TRBD2 (5 bases). CDR1 and CDR2 from the germline V gene are MNHNY and SVGAGI (reference sequence). The CDR3 contains 15 residues. Between the trimmed V and J ends, which lost 2 bases and 4 bases, there was a span of 14 bases. The CDR3 loop reads CASSYPAATRETQYF. CDR3 sequence (DNA): TGTGCCAGCAGTTACCCAGCGGCGACACGAGAGACCCAGTACTTC.

In its sample, this clone was seen a few times. This chain connects TRBV10-2 to TRBJ2-2; D is perhaps TRBD1 (6 bases). Germline V gene sequence: CDR1 WSHSY, CDR2 SAAADI. The length of the CDR3 is 16 residues. V was cut by 3 bases and J by 4 bases, with 15 bases left in between. CDR3 coding DNA: TGCGCCAGCAGTGAAGTTCGGACAGCGAGCACCGGGGAGCTGTTTTTT. Protein: CASSEVRTASTGELFF.

The chain uses TRBV12-3 or TRBV12-4 and TRBJ2-1; D unclear. V was pared by 0 bases and J by 7 bases, with 1 base between. This CDR3 is built from 11 residues. The DNA for the CDR3 is TGTGCCAGCAGTTTAGCGAATGAGCAGTTCTTC. It yields the protein CASSLANEQFF.

The chain couples TRBV14 to TRBJ1-1; D unclear. This CDR3 has 14 residues. The germline CDR1 and CDR2 sequences are SGHDN and FVKESK. V lost 1 base, J lost 3 bases, and 9 bases lay in between. CDR3 sequence (DNA): TGTGCCAGCAGCCAAGCATTCGGTCACACTGAAGCTTTCTTT. Its protein product is CASSQAFGHTEAFF.

This rearrangement joins TRBV11-2 to TRBJ2-7; no definite D call. This CDR3 comprises 13 residues. Germline CDR1 reads SGHAT; CDR2 reads FQNNGV. V shed 2 bases and J shed 4 bases, with 9 bases lying between them. CDR3 loop: CASSLRVGYEQYF. The CDR3 nucleotides read TGTGCCAGCAGCTTACGGGTAGGGTACGAGCAGTACTTC.

This chain links TRBV5-6 with TRBJ1-2; TRBD1 is a possible D gene (6 bases). Trimming stripped 0 bases from V and 6 bases from J, with 18 bases between. The CDR3 consists of 16 residues. In germline, CDR1 is SGHDT, CDR2 YYEEEE. The CDR3 is CASSLGRGIIPHGYTF. The CDR3 nucleotides read TGTGCCAGCAGCTTGGGCAGGGGCATTATTCCCCATGGCTACACCTTC. Full variable domain (missing parts from reference TRBV5-6 and TRBJ1-2): DAGVTQSPTHLIKTRGQQVTLRCSPKSGHDTVSWYQQALGQGPQFIFQYYEEEERQRGNFPDRFSGHQFPNYSSELNVNALLLGDSALYLCASSLGRGIIPHGYTFGSGTRLTVV.

The CDR3 coding sequence is TGTGCCAGTACCGAGAACTATGGCTACACCTTC. This gives the protein CASTENYGYTF. The V call is TRBV19, the J call TRBJ1-2; no firm D call. The CDR3 runs 11 residues. Deletions cut 7 bases from V and 2 bases from J, with 5 bases between. Germline V lookup: CDR1 LNHDA, CDR2 SQIVND (reference sequence).

The rearrangement joins TRBV18 to TRBJ2-1; perhaps D is TRBD1 or TRBD2 (5 bases each). The CDR3 length is 17 residues. Germline lookup yields CDR1 KGHSH and CDR2 LQKENI. V was trimmed by 3 bases and J by 2 bases, leaving 17 bases between them. The CDR3 DNA sequence: TGTGCCAGCTCACCCGCTTGGGGCGGGTCCCCCTACAATGAGCAGTTCTTC. Its translation: CASSPAWGGSPYNEQFF.

V usage is TRBV11-3 and J usage is TRBJ2-1, with 7 bases matching TRBD2. CDR1 SGHNT and CDR2 YENEEA come from the germline V gene. Trimming removed 3 bases from V and 1 base from J; junction bases left unmatched: 3. The CDR3 is made up of 15 amino acids. As DNA, the CDR3 is TGTGCCAGCAGCTTTGGCGGGAGTTCCTACAATGAGCAGTTCTTC. Its protein is CASSFGGSSYNEQFF.

This rearrangement joins TRBV28 to TRBJ1-4; 9 bases fit TRBD1. The CDR3 runs to 17 residues. The J segment lost 5 bases and the V segment lost 6 bases, leaving 13 bases of the junction unmatched. The V gene's germline CDR1 is MDHEN and CDR2 SYDVKM. Here the CDR3 reads CASSRPGQGRQNEKLFF. CDR3 bases: TGTGCCAGCAGCCGACCGGGACAGGGACGGCAGAATGAAAAACTGTTTTTT.

Turning to this clone: This CDR3 is also generated by other DNA sequences in the sample. The chain uses TRBV18 and TRBJ2-7, with TRBD2 as a possible D gene (5 bases). V was shortened by 3 bases and J by 2 bases, with 11 bases between the two germline ends. The V gene's germline CDR1 is KGHSH and CDR2 LQKENI. CDR3 length: 14 residues. The DNA for the CDR3 is TGTGCCAGCTCACCCGGAACTAGTACCTACGAGCAGTACTTC. It specifies CASSPGTSTYEQYF. The full variable domain, completed using reference TRBV18 and TRBJ2-7, is NAGVMQNPRHLVRRRGQEARLRCSPMKGHSHVYWYRQLPEEGLKFMVYLQKENIIDESGMPKERFSAEFPKEGPSILRIQQVVRGDSAAYFCASSPGTSTYEQYFGPGTRLTVT.

The V call is TRBV6-5, the J call TRBJ1-1; D not resolved. The CDR3 is made up of 15 amino acids. The V end was cut by 0 bases, the J end by 4 bases, with 12 bases between. Germline lookup yields CDR1 MNHEY and CDR2 SVGAGI. CDR3: CASSYSVQGFTEAFF. CDR3 coding DNA: TGTGCCAGCAGTTACTCGGTTCAAGGGTTCACTGAAGCTTTCTTT.